This T cell receptor beta chain derives from a study of shared T cell receptors in the human thymus. Clones were sequenced by immunoSEQ multiplex PCR, and TCRdb holds only the in-frame ones, with some missing. The sample lists 700,000 or so clones, roughly 85% occurring once. The CDR3 length is 17 residues. Germline values: CDR1 SGHNT, CDR2 YENEEA. V was shortened by 5 bases and J by 7 bases, with 26 bases between the two germline ends. These data were also filed under a second study, of human thymus T cells.

The clonotype comes from a girl less than two years old with a congenital heart defect. The V and J genes are TRBV11-3 and TRBJ1-2; D might be TRBD1 (5 bases). The specimen was thymocytes. The CDR3, as DNA: TGTGCCAGCAGCAATTGCAGCCCGGGGGAAAATGGAGGTGGCTACACCTTC. Translated, it gives CASSNCSPGENGGGYTF.